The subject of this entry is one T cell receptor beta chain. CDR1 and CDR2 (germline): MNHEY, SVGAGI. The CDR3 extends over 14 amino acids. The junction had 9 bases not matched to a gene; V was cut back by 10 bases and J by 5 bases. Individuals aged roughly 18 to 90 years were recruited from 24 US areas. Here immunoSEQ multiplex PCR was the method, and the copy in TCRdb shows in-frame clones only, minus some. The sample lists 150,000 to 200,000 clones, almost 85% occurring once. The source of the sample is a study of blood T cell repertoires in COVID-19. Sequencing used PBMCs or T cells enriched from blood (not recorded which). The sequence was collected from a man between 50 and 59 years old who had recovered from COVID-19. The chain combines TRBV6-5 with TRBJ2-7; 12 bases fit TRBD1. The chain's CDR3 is CAIRSGTGGNEQYF. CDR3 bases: TGTGCCATCCGCTCAGGGACAGGGGGCAACGAGCAGTACTTC.